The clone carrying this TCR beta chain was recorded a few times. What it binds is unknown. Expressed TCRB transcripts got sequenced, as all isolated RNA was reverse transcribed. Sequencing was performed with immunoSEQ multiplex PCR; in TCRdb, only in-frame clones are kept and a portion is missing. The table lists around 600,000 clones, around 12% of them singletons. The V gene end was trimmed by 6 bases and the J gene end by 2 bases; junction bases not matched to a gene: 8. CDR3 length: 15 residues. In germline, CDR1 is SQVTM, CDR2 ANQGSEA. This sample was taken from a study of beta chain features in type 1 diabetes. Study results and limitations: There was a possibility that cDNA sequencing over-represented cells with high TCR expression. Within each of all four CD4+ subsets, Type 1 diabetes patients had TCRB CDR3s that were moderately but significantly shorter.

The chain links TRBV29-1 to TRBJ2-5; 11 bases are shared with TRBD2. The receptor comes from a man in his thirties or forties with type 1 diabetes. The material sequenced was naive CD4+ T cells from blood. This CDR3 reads CSVDLAGGYQETQYF. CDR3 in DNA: TGCAGCGTGGACCTAGCGGGGGGTTATCAAGAGACCCAGTACTTC.